These 23 T cell receptor beta chains share one sample of origin, sequenced in a study of CD8 T cells in Susac syndrome. RNA totalling roughly 0.45 to 1 ug underwent reverse transcription with random hexamers. A single record per CDR3 protein comes from TCRdb applying MiXCR to the immunoSEQ multiplex PCR reads. The repertoire holds approximately 170,000 distinct CDR3 sequences, approximately 94% seen once, with over 0.09% in the top ten. Sequencing was carried out using CD4+ T cells from PBMCs. These receptors were obtained from a human donor with multiple sclerosis.

V gene TRBV25-1 combines with J gene TRBJ2-2; a possible D gene is TRBD1 (6 bases). V was clipped by 6 bases and J by 4 bases, with 12 bases between them. Germline assignment: CDR1 MGHDK and CDR2 SYGVNS. CDR3 length: 14 residues. The CDR3, as DNA: TGTGCCAGCAGGGGACAATTACTCACCGGGGAGCTGTTTTTT. Protein sequence: CASRGQLLTGELFF.

This chain links TRBV12-3 or TRBV12-4 with TRBJ2-7; TRBD1 aligns across 9 bases. The CDR3 consists of 14 residues. The V and J ends lost 4 bases and 5 bases, in that order; junction bases with no gene match: 6. CDR3: CASSSNRGHDEQYF. CDR3 sequence (DNA): TGTGCCAGCAGTTCCAACAGGGGGCACGACGAGCAGTACTTC.

This chain uses TRBV28 with TRBJ1-1; D is unresolved. The germline V gene encodes CDR1 MDHEN and CDR2 SYDVKM. V shed 6 bases and J shed 0 bases, with 14 bases lying between them. The CDR3 is 15 amino acids. CDR3 in amino acids: CASRGFSEMNTEAFF. DNA for the CDR3: TGTGCCAGCAGGGGGTTCTCAGAAATGAACACTGAAGCTTTCTTT. Looking up the rest from reference TRBV28 and TRBJ1-1 gives the full variable domain: DVKVTQSSRYLVKRTGEKVFLECVQDMDHENMFWYRQDPGLGLRLIYFSYDVKMKEKGDIPEGYSVSREKKERFSLILESASTNQTSMYLCASRGFSEMNTEAFFGQGTRLTVV.

In this sample, this clonotype turned up a few times. The chain links TRBV18 to TRBJ2-1, with TRBD1 as a possible D gene (6 bases). The CDR3 totals 15 residues. Per germline, CDR1 KGHSH and CDR2 LQKENI. Trimming pared 4 bases from V and 1 base from J, leaving 11 bases between. CDR3 sequence reads: CASSQRQDSYNEQFF. The CDR3 DNA reads TGTGCCAGCTCACAGCGACAGGATTCCTACAATGAGCAGTTCTTC.

This clonotype was detected only once. The rearrangement joins TRBV30 to TRBJ2-1, with 12 positions matching TRBD1. Trimming removed 3 bases from V and 9 bases from J; junction bases left unmatched: 12. The CDR3 sequence is 16 residues long. Per germline, CDR1 GTSNPN and CDR2 SVGIG (reference sequence). The CDR3 nucleotides read TGTGCCTGGAGGATCCCCGGGACAGGGGGCCGGGGTGAGCAGTTCTTC. Translating it yields CAWRIPGTGGRGEQFF.

This rearrangement joins TRBV19 to TRBJ1-1; a possible D gene is TRBD1 (5 bases). Germline lookup yields CDR1 LNHDA and CDR2 SQIVND (reference sequence). The V end lost 5 bases, the J end lost 0 bases, and 16 bases lay between the germline ends. The CDR3 length is 16 residues. DNA for the CDR3: TGTGCCAGTAGTCCCCGGACAAGGGGATTGAACACTGAAGCTTTCTTT. Protein sequence: CASSPRTRGLNTEAFF.

The rearrangement links TRBV4-1 to TRBJ2-2; D possibly corresponds to TRBD1 (5 bases). Germline V lookup: CDR1 MGHRA, CDR2 YSYEKL. This CDR3 is built from 17 residues. V was clipped by 2 bases and J by 6 bases, with 19 bases between them. DNA for the CDR3: TGCGCCAGCAGCCAAAGGATGGCAGGGCGAGGTGCCGGGGAGCTGTTTTTT. Protein product: CASSQRMAGRGAGELFF.

V is TRBV29-1 and J is TRBJ2-7; D might be TRBD2 (7 bases). The V gene's germline CDR1 is SQVTM and CDR2 ANQGSEA. Trimming shortened V by 3 bases and J by 3 bases, and 24 bases separated the two germline ends. The CDR3 spans 17 residues. CDR3 amino acids: CSVEGGARGERGYEQYF. CDR3 bases: TGCAGCGTTGAGGGGGGGGCCAGGGGAGAGAGGGGCTACGAGCAGTACTTC.

The chain has TRBV12-3 or TRBV12-4 and TRBJ1-1, with TRBD1 as a possible D gene (5 bases). Deletions cut 5 bases from V and 4 bases from J, with 14 bases between. This CDR3 is built from 14 residues. DNA for the CDR3: TGTGCCAGCAGTACCGGCCAGGGCGGCACTGAAGCTTTCTTT. Its translation is CASSTGQGGTEAFF.

This chain links TRBV2 with TRBJ2-1; D not certain. Germline V lookup: CDR1 SNHLY, CDR2 FYNNEI. The V and J ends lost 6 bases and 9 bases respectively, with 9 bases between them. The CDR3 is 11 residues long. The CDR3 sequence: CASSDPIEQFF. CDR3 bases: TGTGCCAGCAGCGACCCCATTGAGCAGTTCTTC. Full variable domain (outside the CDR3, taken from reference TRBV2 and TRBJ2-1): EPEVTQTPSHQVTQMGQEVILRCVPISNHLYFYWYRQILGQKVEFLVSFYNNEISEKSEIFDDQFSVERPDGSNFTLKIRSTKLEDSAMYFCASSDPIEQFFGPGTRLTVL.

This chain uses TRBV7-9 with TRBJ1-1; D unclear. This CDR3 has 12 residues. V was cut by 5 bases and J by 9 bases, with 13 bases left in between. Germline loops: CDR1 SEHNR, CDR2 FQNEAQ (reference sequence). CDR3 nucleotides: TGTGCCAGCAGCCCGACGGGGATTCAAGCTTTCTTT. This translates into CASSPTGIQAFF.

This chain links TRBV9 with TRBJ2-2; 10 nucleotides align to TRBD2. This CDR3 is 14 amino acids long. CDR1 SGDLS and CDR2 YYNGEE come from the germline V gene. J gave up 8 bases and V 3 bases, and 4 bases lay outside the gene matches. The chain's CDR3 is CASSARLAGGELFF. The CDR3 coding sequence is TGTGCCAGCAGCGCCAGACTAGCGGGTGGGGAGCTGTTTTTT.

The chain links TRBV29-1 to TRBJ1-1, with no clear D. The V end lost 4 bases, the J end lost 3 bases, and 6 bases lay between the germline ends. The CDR3 sequence is 11 residues long. Germline CDR1 reads SQVTM; CDR2 reads ANQGSEA. The CDR3 DNA follows: TGCAGCGTTGCAGAGGACACTGAAGCTTTCTTT. It encodes CSVAEDTEAFF.

The genes are TRBV20-1 and TRBJ2-3; D not resolved. From germline, CDR1 is DFQATT and CDR2 SNEGSKA (reference sequence). The CDR3 is 11 amino acids. CDR3 in amino acids: CSAPVTDTQYF. The CDR3 nucleotides are TGCAGCGCCCCCGTCACAGATACGCAGTATTTT.

This chain connects TRBV7-3 to TRBJ2-1; no definite D call. Trimming removed 0 bases at V and 8 bases at J, with 8 bases between. The CDR3 has 13 residues. CDR1 is SGHTA, CDR2 FQGTGA, per germline. In nucleotides, the CDR3 is TGTGCCAGCAGCTTAACATTCGTGGATGAGCAGTTCTTC. Amino acid sequence: CASSLTFVDEQFF.

This clonotype showed up just once. V is TRBV20-1 and J is TRBJ1-2; D call uncertain. V shed 5 bases and J shed 5 bases, with 15 bases lying between them. Germline V gene sequence: CDR1 DFQATT, CDR2 SNEGSKA (reference sequence). The CDR3 consists of 13 residues. CDR3 coding DNA: TGCAGTGCTCCCATAATCACGAGATATGGCTACACCTTC. Translation gives CSAPIITRYGYTF.

This clonotype was detected once. V and J are TRBV19 and TRBJ1-1; 10 bases map to TRBD1. Germline lookup yields CDR1 LNHDA and CDR2 SQIVND (reference sequence). CDR3 length equals 14 residues. V gave up 5 bases and J gave up 5 bases; unmatched junction bases: 5. DNA of the CDR3: TGTGCCAGTAGTTGGGACAGGGGAGGAACTGAAGCTTTCTTT. Translated: CASSWDRGGTEAFF.

V is TRBV4-2 and J is TRBJ2-1; D is uncertain. Looked up from germline, CDR1 is LGHNA and CDR2 is YNFKEQ. V lost 1 base and J 7 bases, leaving 8 bases between the germline ends. CDR3 size: 13 residues. CDR3 DNA sequence: TGTGCCAGCAGCCAAGCGCCTCGGAATGAGCAGTTCTTC. Its protein product is CASSQAPRNEQFF.

This chain uses TRBV2 with TRBJ2-7; D ambiguous. This CDR3 has 11 residues. Trimming left V 2 bases short and J 5 bases short, with 4 bases between. Germline V gene lookup returns CDR1 SNHLY and CDR2 FYNNEI. Here the CDR3 DNA reads TGTGCCAGCAGTGAATATCACGAGCAGTACTTC. Translating it yields CASSEYHEQYF.

V and J are TRBV7-2 and TRBJ2-5; tentatively, D is TRBD1 (5 bases). The CDR3 is 14 residues long. V lost 5 bases to trimming and J lost 5 bases, with 15 bases between them. Germline V CDR1 and CDR2: SGHTA, FQGNSA. CDR3 nucleotide sequence: TGTGCCAGCAGCCCAAACTTGGGGCTGGAGACCCAGTACTTC. It translates to CASSPNLGLETQYF.

The rearrangement joins TRBV28 to TRBJ2-3; TRBD1 might be the D (6 bases). The CDR3 is made up of 15 amino acids. Germline lookup yields CDR1 MDHEN and CDR2 SYDVKM. The CDR3 nucleotides are TGTGCTCATTCGGGACGGGACACAGACACAGATACGCAGTATTTT. Its translation is CAHSGRDTDTDTQYF.

This chain joins TRBV7-2 and TRBJ1-1, with 8 positions matching TRBD1. This CDR3 is 14 amino acids long. Germline loops: CDR1 SGHTA, CDR2 FQGNSA. V dropped 4 bases and J dropped 8; count of bases not matched to a gene: 9. CDR3 region: CASSSRTGITEAFF. The CDR3 region has the DNA TGTGCCAGCAGCTCTCGGACAGGGATAACGGAAGCTTTCTTT.

This clonotype came up once. The genes are TRBV6-5 and TRBJ1-1, with D unresolved. From germline, CDR1 is MNHEY and CDR2 SVGAGI. There are 14 residues in the CDR3. V shed 6 bases and J shed 2 bases, with 13 bases lying between them. The CDR3 sequence is CASRLGQANTEAFF. The CDR3 nucleotides read TGTGCCAGCAGACTCGGGCAGGCCAACACTGAAGCTTTCTTT.